A single sample is the source of the 25 T cell receptor beta chains below, sequenced in a study of shared clonotypes between healthy human individuals. Sequenced by immunoSEQ multiplex PCR; TCRdb stores in-frame clones only, minus some. The profile shows over a million clones, around 98% of them singletons. The sequencing sample was made of naive CD4+ T cells sorted from blood. The sample's subset: CD45RA+ positively selected. The receptors here all came from a man younger than 45 in good health.

The chain employs TRBV4-1 and TRBJ1-1, with 7 bases that match TRBD1. With V trimmed by 0 bases and J by 0 bases, 4 bases remained unmatched. This CDR3 has 16 amino acids. Germline assignment: CDR1 MGHRA and CDR2 YSYEKL. In DNA, the CDR3 is TGCGCCAGCAGCCAAGACCTGACAGGGCTGAACACTGAAGCTTTCTTT. It specifies CASSQDLTGLNTEAFF.

The CDR3 DNA reads TGTGCCAGCAGCCAATCACCCGGGACAGGGAATGAGCAGTTCTTC. As protein: CASSQSPGTGNEQFF. V usage is TRBV14 and J usage is TRBJ2-1, with TRBD1 matching 9 bases. The CDR3 contains 15 residues. Trimming removed 2 bases from V and 7 bases from J; junction bases left unmatched: 6. CDR1 and CDR2 from the germline V gene are SGHDN and FVKESK.

This clone appeared a single time. The chain links TRBV4-2 to TRBJ2-5; a possible D gene is TRBD2 (5 bases). The germline gives CDR1 LGHNA, CDR2 YNFKEQ. Trimming left V 2 bases short and J 5 bases short, with 6 bases between. The CDR3 spans 12 residues. The CDR3 spells CASSQREETQYF. In DNA form, the CDR3 reads TGTGCCAGCAGCCAAAGGGAGGAGACCCAGTACTTC.

This clone was counted a single time. V gene TRBV6-1 combines with J gene TRBJ1-5; the D gene is possibly TRBD1 (5 bases). The CDR3 runs 15 residues. Looked up from germline, CDR1 is MNHNS and CDR2 is SASEGT. V lost 7 bases to trimming and J lost 0 bases, with 13 bases between them. The CDR3 protein is CASTAGTYSNQPQHF. DNA of the CDR3: TGTGCCAGCACCGCAGGGACGTATAGCAATCAGCCCCAGCATTTT.

This chain joins TRBV5-1 and TRBJ2-6, with D hard to call. The germline V and J ends were trimmed by 0 bases and 1 base, with 8 bases remaining between them. Germline values: CDR1 SGHRS, CDR2 YFSETQ. This CDR3 contains 16 residues. The chain's CDR3 is CASSLAPESGANVLTF. CDR3 in DNA: TGCGCCAGCAGCTTGGCCCCCGAATCTGGGGCCAACGTCCTGACTTTC.

V is TRBV10-3 and J is TRBJ2-7; tentative D call: TRBD2 (6 bases). This CDR3 has 13 amino acids. Germline V gene lookup returns CDR1 ENHRY and CDR2 SYGVKD. Trimming stripped 10 bases from V and 5 bases from J, with 18 bases between. Here the CDR3 DNA reads TGTGCCACCCTCTCGGGACTTAGCCACGAGCAGTACTTC. The encoded protein is CATLSGLSHEQYF.

This chain uses TRBV2 with TRBJ2-1, with D possibly matching TRBD2 (6 bases). The V gene lost 5 bases and the J gene lost 3 bases, with 14 bases spanning the gap. The CDR3 length is 15 residues. The germline CDR1 and CDR2 sequences are SNHLY and FYNNEI. CDR3 protein: CASSPQPGLYNEQFF. CDR3 coding DNA: TGTGCCAGCAGTCCCCAACCGGGACTCTACAATGAGCAGTTCTTC.

Only one count was recorded for this clone. The chain recombines TRBV28 with TRBJ1-5; D is possibly TRBD1 (5 bases). The CDR3 has 18 amino acids. V lost 3 bases and J 5 bases, leaving 23 bases between the germline ends. CDR1 MDHEN and CDR2 SYDVKM come from the germline V gene. The CDR3 bases are TGTGCCAGCAGTTTCGGAGGCTGGGGCCGACTTGGGTATCAGCCCCAGCATTTT. This encodes CASSFGGWGRLGYQPQHF.

This clone occurred once. The chain uses TRBV5-1 and TRBJ2-3; D ambiguous. The CDR3 is 13 residues long. The V end lost 2 bases, the J end lost 0 bases, and 4 bases lay between the germline ends. Germline V lookup: CDR1 SGHRS, CDR2 YFSETQ. The CDR3 is CASSFESTDTQYF. DNA of the CDR3: TGCGCCAGCAGCTTTGAAAGCACAGATACGCAGTATTTT.

The J gene is TRBJ1-5, the V gene TRBV19; 7 bases align to TRBD1. Germline loops: CDR1 LNHDA, CDR2 SQIVND (reference sequence). With V trimmed by 4 bases and J by 0 bases, 9 bases remained unmatched. The CDR3 has 17 amino acids. The DNA of the CDR3 is TGTGCCAGTAGTACGCACCGGGACAGCTATAGCAATCAGCCCCAGCATTTT. Amino acids: CASSTHRDSYSNQPQHF.

The rearrangement uses TRBV7-2 and TRBJ2-3; D unclear. CDR3 length equals 14 residues. Per germline, CDR1 SGHTA and CDR2 FQGNSA. The V and J ends lost 0 bases and 9 bases respectively, with 13 bases between them. The CDR3 DNA is TGTGCCAGCAGCTTAGCCCCCCTAAGGTTGACGCAGTATTTT. Protein sequence: CASSLAPLRLTQYF.

This chain uses TRBV5-1 with TRBJ1-1; tentative D call: TRBD1 (6 bases). The V gene's germline CDR1 is SGHRS and CDR2 YFSETQ. CDR3 length equals 14 residues. The V end was cut by 0 bases, the J end by 8 bases, with 14 bases between. CDR3 coding DNA: TGCGCCAGCAGCTTGGGAGCTACAGGGTCCGAAGCTTTCTTT. Its protein is CASSLGATGSEAFF.

V is TRBV18 and J is TRBJ2-2; 7 bases agree with TRBD1. The germline V gene encodes CDR1 KGHSH and CDR2 LQKENI. The CDR3 has 18 residues. V was clipped by 1 base and J by 7 bases; unmatched bases: 15. The CDR3 DNA reads TGTGCCAGCTCACCACTCTCCTGGACAGGCGGTTTTGTCGGGGAGCTGTTTTTT. Translated: CASSPLSWTGGFVGELFF.

This sequence joins TRBV2 and TRBJ2-5, with D perhaps TRBD1 (5 bases). V lost 4 bases and J lost 3, with 9 bases in between. The CDR3 totals 13 residues. Per germline, CDR1 SNHLY and CDR2 FYNNEI. CDR3 protein: CASSVRQKETQYF. Here the CDR3 DNA reads TGTGCCAGCAGTGTTCGACAGAAAGAGACCCAGTACTTC.

This sequence joins TRBV2 and TRBJ2-7; 9 nucleotides align to TRBD2. This CDR3 is 17 amino acids long. Unmatched junction bases numbered 13, after V lost 7 bases and J lost 0 bases. The germline V gene has CDR1 SNHLY and CDR2 FYNNEI. CDR3 nucleotide sequence: TGTGCCAGCAACTCCCTCAATCGCGGGAGGGCCTCCTACGAGCAGTACTTC. Its translation: CASNSLNRGRASYEQYF.

To note about this clone: The same CDR3 also results from other DNA sequences found in this sample. The chain links TRBV28 to TRBJ1-2; 8 bases match TRBD1. The CDR3 spans 13 residues. V gave up 2 bases and J gave up 5 bases; unmatched junction bases: 1. Per germline, CDR1 MDHEN and CDR2 SYDVKM. The CDR3 region is CASSLGTGYGYTF. In nucleotides, the CDR3 is TGTGCCAGCAGTTTAGGGACAGGTTATGGCTACACCTTC.

The chain employs TRBV7-9 and TRBJ2-1; TRBD2 matches 11 bases. The V segment lost 1 base and the J segment 14 bases; nucleotides outside the gene matches: 7. CDR1 and CDR2 from the germline V gene are SEHNR and FQNEAQ (reference sequence). The CDR3 has 14 amino acids. Here the CDR3 reads CASSLDSGRASEFF. DNA of the CDR3: TGTGCCAGCAGCTTAGATAGCGGGAGGGCCTCCGAGTTCTTC. The full variable domain, in which reference TRBV7-9 and TRBJ2-1 provide the parts outside the CDR3, is DTGVSQNPRHKITKRGQNVTFRCDPISEHNRLYWYRQTLGQGPEFLTYFQNEAQLEKSRLLSDRFSAERPKGSFSTLEIQRTEQGDSAMYLCASSLDSGRASEFFGPGTRLTVL.

V usage is TRBV2 and J usage is TRBJ1-1; D unclear. The germline gives CDR1 SNHLY, CDR2 FYNNEI. CDR3 length: 12 amino acids. V was trimmed by 7 bases and J by 10 bases, leaving 16 bases between them. The CDR3 nucleotides are TGTGCCAGCACCTTGAATCGGGTGCGAGCTTTCTTT. Translating gives CASTLNRVRAFF. The entire variable domain, with the rest obtained from reference TRBV2 and TRBJ1-1, is as follows: EPEVTQTPSHQVTQMGQEVILRCVPISNHLYFYWYRQILGQKVEFLVSFYNNEISEKSEIFDDQFSVERPDGSNFTLKIRSTKLEDSAMYFCASTLNRVRAFFGQGTRLTVV.

The rearrangement joins TRBV19 to TRBJ2-7; the match to TRBD2 covers 9 bases. V lost 5 bases to trimming and J lost 4 bases; unmatched junction nucleotides: 6. From germline, CDR1 is LNHDA and CDR2 SQIVND (reference sequence). This CDR3 has 14 amino acids. The CDR3 spells CASSVRGGKYEQYF. CDR3 sequence (DNA): TGTGCCAGTAGTGTGCGGGGGGGTAAATACGAGCAGTACTTC.

The genes are TRBV11-1 and TRBJ2-1, with 10 bases matching TRBD2. After removal of 3 bases from V and 5 bases from J, the junction contained 4 bases not matched to a gene. There are 15 residues in the CDR3. Germline CDR1 SGHAT, CDR2 FQDESV (reference sequence). The CDR3 protein is CASSFRTSGNNEQFF. The DNA for the CDR3 is TGTGCCAGCAGCTTCAGGACTAGCGGAAACAATGAGCAGTTCTTC.

The gene calls are TRBV4-3 and TRBJ1-1; 7 bases are shared with TRBD1. The CDR3 consists of 13 residues. Trimming cost V 1 base and J 11 bases; bases outside gene matches: 7. CDR1 and CDR2 (germline): LGHNA, YSLEER. The CDR3 spells CASSQGRGLVAFF. CDR3 coding DNA: TGCGCCAGCAGCCAAGGTAGGGGGCTTGTGGCTTTCTTT.

The gene calls are TRBV7-9 and TRBJ2-6, with 12 bases lining up with TRBD1. This CDR3 has 17 residues. Trimming took 4 bases from V and 2 from J; bases not matched to a gene: 3. In germline, CDR1 is SEHNR, CDR2 FQNEAQ (reference sequence). In DNA form, the CDR3 reads TGTGCCAGCAGCTCCGGGACAGGGGGCGCTGGGGCCAACGTCCTGACTTTC. It is translated as CASSSGTGGAGANVLTF.

The chain is built from TRBV9 and TRBJ2-1; D gene unclear. Trimming stripped 4 bases from V and 8 bases from J, with 16 bases between. The CDR3 is made up of 14 amino acids. Per the germline V gene, CDR1 is SGDLS and CDR2 is YYNGEE. CDR3 protein: CASSPGPYVDEQFF. The CDR3 DNA reads as TGTGCCAGCAGCCCCGGACCATACGTCGATGAGCAGTTCTTC. Full variable domain (remainder filled in from reference TRBV9 and TRBJ2-1): DSGVTQTPKHLITATGQRVTLRCSPRSGDLSVYWYQQSLDQGLQFLIQYYNGEERAKGNILERFSAQQFPDLHSELNLSSLELGDSALYFCASSPGPYVDEQFFGPGTRLTVL.

V and J are TRBV5-1 and TRBJ2-7, with 11 bases matching TRBD2. V shed 4 bases and J 5 bases; nucleotides not matched to a gene: 11. The CDR3 length is 16 residues. Germline CDR1 SGHRS, CDR2 YFSETQ. CDR3 sequence (DNA): TGCGCCAGCAGCATACAAACTAGCGGGAGCCCCCACGAGCAGTACTTC. Residues: CASSIQTSGSPHEQYF.

J is TRBJ1-1 and V is TRBV7-9, with TRBD1 matching 8 bases. There are 17 residues in the CDR3. Germline V gene data show CDR1 as SEHNR and CDR2 as FQNEAQ (reference sequence). J lost 2 bases, V lost 5 bases, and 13 bases had no gene match. In DNA form, the CDR3 reads TGTGCCAGCAGCCACCTTGGCAGGGGGCGAGGAAACACTGAAGCTTTCTTT. Its protein is CASSHLGRGRGNTEAFF.